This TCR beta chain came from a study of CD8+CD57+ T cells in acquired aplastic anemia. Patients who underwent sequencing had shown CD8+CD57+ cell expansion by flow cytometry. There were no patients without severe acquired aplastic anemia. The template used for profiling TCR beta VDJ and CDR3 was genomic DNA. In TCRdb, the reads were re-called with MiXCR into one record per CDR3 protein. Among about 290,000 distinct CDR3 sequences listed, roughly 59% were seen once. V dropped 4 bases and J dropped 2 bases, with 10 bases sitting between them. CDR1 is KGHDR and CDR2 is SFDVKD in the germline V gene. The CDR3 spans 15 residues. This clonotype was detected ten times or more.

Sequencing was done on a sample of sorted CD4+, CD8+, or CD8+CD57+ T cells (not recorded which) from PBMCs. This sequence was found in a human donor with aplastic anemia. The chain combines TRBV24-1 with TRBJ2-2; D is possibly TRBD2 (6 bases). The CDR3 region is CATSDPGLNTGELFF. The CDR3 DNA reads TGTGCCACCAGTGACCCCGGACTAAACACCGGGGAGCTGTTTTTT.